This T cell receptor beta chain was recovered during a study of T-cell memory formation after mild COVID-19. Study in general: Largely donor-specific sequence clusters came from a couple of donors.

From the 5' RACE reads, TCRdb called clonotypes with MiXCR, one entry per CDR3 protein. The sample has fewer than 250,000 distinct CDR3 sequences, about 27% seen once; the top ten hold roughly an eighth. Study-wide points: Later expanders leaned CD4+, whereas day 15 to 85 contracting clones were balanced CD4/CD8.

There are 14 residues in the CDR3. Trimming at V came to 1 base and at J to 4 bases, leaving 4 bases not matched to a gene. Germline V gene data show CDR1 as SEHNR and CDR2 as FQNEAQ (reference sequence). As for this clonotype: Its specificity is unknown.

The chain couples TRBV7-9 to TRBJ2-7; 7 bases are a match to TRBD1. Sequences were obtained from PBMCs or a T cell subset sorted from them (not recorded which). This clonotype originated in an adult woman who had mild COVID-19 (a few samples of this study predate the infection). Cell type and time point are not known. The CDR3 region is CASSLGQGKYEQYF. The DNA of the CDR3 is TGTGCCAGCAGCTTAGGACAGGGAAAATACGAGCAGTACTTC.